This entry lists 21 T cell receptor beta chains sequenced from one sample in a study of shared clonotypes between healthy human individuals. Positively selected for CCR7, the CD45RO-negative cells used as naive CD8 cells excluded terminally differentiated effector memory CD45RA+ cells. The assay was immunoSEQ multiplex PCR, and TCRdb's table has in-frame clones only and misses some. The table has about 1.9 million clones, just over 90% seen once; the top ten hold about 1.7%. Sequencing input: naive CD8+ T cells from PBMCs. Every receptor here comes from a young man in good health. Some clones in this sample may be carry-over from other donors' samples.

On this clone: This same CDR3 is encoded by further DNA sequences in the sample. The chain recombines TRBV19 with TRBJ2-7; 7 nucleotides line up with TRBD1. Trimming cost V 5 bases and J 2 bases; bases outside gene matches: 6. The CDR3 length is 14 residues. Germline V gene data show CDR1 as LNHDA and CDR2 as SQIVND (reference sequence). The CDR3 nucleotides are TGTGCCAGTAGTCTCCGGGACAGCCCCTACGAGCAGTACTTC. Translating gives CASSLRDSPYEQYF.

The rearrangement joins TRBV7-9 to TRBJ2-7; D unresolved. The V gene's germline CDR1 is SEHNR and CDR2 FQNEAQ (reference sequence). The CDR3 sequence is 13 residues long. V was clipped by 5 bases and J by 5 bases, with 13 bases between them. CDR3 amino acids: CASSPPLTDEQYF. DNA for the CDR3: TGTGCCAGCAGCCCTCCTCTAACCGACGAGCAGTACTTC.

V usage is TRBV13 and J usage is TRBJ2-1; unclear D gene. The CDR3 is 15 amino acids. V lost 3 bases, J lost 7 bases, and 16 bases lay in between. Germline V CDR1 and CDR2: PRHDT, FYEKMQ (reference sequence). As DNA, the CDR3 is TGTGCCAGCAGCTTTGGGCCCTTGAGTGGTAATGAGCAGTTCTTC. As protein: CASSFGPLSGNEQFF.

The rearrangement uses TRBV9 and TRBJ2-7; 7 nucleotides align to TRBD1. Per germline, CDR1 SGDLS and CDR2 YYNGEE. The CDR3 runs 14 residues. The junction had 11 bases not matched to a gene; V was cut back by 4 bases and J by 7 bases. This chain's CDR3 is CASSKGQVGREQYF. As DNA, the CDR3 is TGTGCCAGCAGCAAAGGACAGGTCGGAAGAGAGCAGTACTTC. Full variable domain (rest looked up from reference TRBV9 and TRBJ2-7): DSGVTQTPKHLITATGQRVTLRCSPRSGDLSVYWYQQSLDQGLQFLIQYYNGEERAKGNILERFSAQQFPDLHSELNLSSLELGDSALYFCASSKGQVGREQYFGPGTRLTVT.

This clone showed up just once. V is TRBV11-1 and J is TRBJ2-7, with 7 nucleotides matching TRBD1. Germline V CDR1 and CDR2: SGHAT, FQDESV (reference sequence). V shed 5 bases, J shed 4 bases, and the junction held 11 bases outside the gene matches. CDR3 size: 15 residues. The CDR3 here is CASSTRDSSQYEQYF. Here the CDR3 DNA reads TGTGCCAGCAGCACACGGGACAGTAGCCAATACGAGCAGTACTTC.

This chain uses TRBV30 with TRBJ2-7; 7 nucleotides match TRBD1. This CDR3 has 14 residues. The trim removed 3 bases at V and 3 bases at J, leaving 8 bases unmatched. The germline V gene has CDR1 GTSNPN and CDR2 SVGIG (reference sequence). CDR3 amino acids: CAWSPRDRIYEQYF. The CDR3 DNA sequence: TGTGCCTGGAGCCCCAGGGACAGAATCTACGAGCAGTACTTC.

The chain joins TRBV13 to TRBJ2-7, with 7 bases matching TRBD2. CDR1 is PRHDT, CDR2 FYEKMQ, per germline (reference sequence). V trimming: 2 bases; J trimming: 4 bases; junction bases outside the gene matches: 8. The CDR3 consists of 15 residues. In nucleotides, the CDR3 is TGTGCCAGCAGCTTATACGGCGGGAGTGGATACGAGCAGTACTTC. Residues: CASSLYGGSGYEQYF.

On this clone: Other nucleotide sequences in the sample specify the same CDR3. J is TRBJ2-7 and V is TRBV29-1; the match to TRBD1 covers 9 bases. The CDR3 spans 13 residues. With V trimmed by 6 bases and J by 2 bases, 5 bases remained unmatched. Germline V gene data show CDR1 as SQVTM and CDR2 as ANQGSEA. In DNA form, the CDR3 reads TGCAGCGTCCCGGGACAGGGACCCTACGAGCAGTACTTC. This translates into CSVPGQGPYEQYF.

The chain links TRBV28 to TRBJ2-7; 9 bases match TRBD1. The germline gives CDR1 MDHEN, CDR2 SYDVKM. Trimming removed 6 bases from V and 9 bases from J; junction bases left unmatched: 12. The CDR3 extends over 14 amino acids. The CDR3 loop reads CASSAHGQGKTQYF. Here the CDR3 DNA reads TGTGCCAGCAGCGCGCATGGACAGGGGAAAACGCAGTACTTC.

CDR3 protein: CATRDRGGGWTDTQYF. The CDR3 nucleotides are TGTGCCACCAGGGACAGAGGAGGGGGATGGACAGATACGCAGTATTTT. The chain is built from TRBV15 and TRBJ2-3; D tentatively fits TRBD1 or TRBD2 (6 bases each). V was cut by 6 bases and J by 3 bases, with 19 bases left in between. CDR1 is LNHNV, CDR2 YYDKDF, per germline (reference sequence). This CDR3 is 16 amino acids long.

In the case of this clone: At the DNA level, this CDR3 is encoded by other sequences in the same sample as well. This chain connects TRBV27 to TRBJ2-7, with TRBD2 as a possible D gene (5 bases). V was shortened by 11 bases and J by 1 base, with 15 bases between the two germline ends. The CDR3 runs to 13 residues. Germline-derived CDR1 and CDR2 are MNHEY and SMNVEV (reference sequence). The CDR3 DNA follows: TGTGCCTCTAGCCGCGGCAGTTCCTACGAGCAGTACTTC. This sequence encodes CASSRGSSYEQYF.

The V call is TRBV6-4, the J call TRBJ1-1, with 7 bases aligning to TRBD1. J gave up 5 bases and V 6 bases, and 6 bases lay outside the gene matches. The CDR3 spans 13 residues. Germline CDR1 and CDR2: MRHNA and SNTAGT. In nucleotides, the CDR3 is TGTGCCAGCAGACAGGGGCTTGGGACTGAAGCTTTCTTT. It yields the protein CASRQGLGTEAFF.

The chain links TRBV19 to TRBJ2-1; 10 positions agree with TRBD2. Germline values: CDR1 LNHDA, CDR2 SQIVND (reference sequence). The CDR3 runs to 16 residues. V was clipped by 3 bases and J by 2 bases; unmatched bases: 4. The CDR3 DNA reads as TGTGCCAGTAGTATCAATCTAGCGGGAGCCTACAATGAGCAGTTCTTC. Translation gives CASSINLAGAYNEQFF.

On this clone itself: Germline and junction disagree at one end, which may indicate a read error. V and J are TRBV9 and TRBJ2-7; D is perhaps TRBD2 (6 bases). The CDR3 totals 14 residues. Germline lookup yields CDR1 SGDLS and CDR2 YYNGEE. CDR3 sequence (DNA): TGTGCCAGCAGCGTTCGGGGGAGTGGGAGTGAGCAGTACTTT. It encodes CASSVRGSGSEQYF.

The rearrangement joins TRBV28 to TRBJ1-5; unclear D gene. Deletions cut 7 bases from V and 0 bases from J, with 16 bases between. CDR1 and CDR2 from the germline V gene are MDHEN and SYDVKM. This CDR3 is 16 amino acids long. The CDR3 here is CASTPSYPYSNQPQHF. The CDR3 region has the DNA TGTGCCAGCACCCCTTCATACCCCTATAGCAATCAGCCCCAGCATTTT. The full variable domain, rest sourced from reference TRBV28 and TRBJ1-5, is DVKVTQSSRYLVKRTGEKVFLECVQDMDHENMFWYRQDPGLGLRLIYFSYDVKMKEKGDIPEGYSVSREKKERFSLILESASTNQTSMYLCASTPSYPYSNQPQHFGDGTRLSIL.

The V call is TRBV28, the J call TRBJ2-2; D perhaps matches TRBD2 (5 bases). Trimming removed 3 bases from V and 8 bases from J, with 10 bases in between. Germline V CDR1 and CDR2: MDHEN, SYDVKM. The CDR3 has 13 residues. CDR3 bases: TGTGCCAGCAGTTTTGAGGAGGAAGGGGAGCTGTTTTTT. Amino acid sequence: CASSFEEEGELFF.

In this sample, this clone turned up once. V usage is TRBV28 and J usage is TRBJ1-2; D perhaps matches TRBD1 (5 bases). The CDR3 is made up of 15 amino acids. Per germline, CDR1 MDHEN and CDR2 SYDVKM. V shed 5 bases and J shed 6 bases, with 19 bases lying between them. CDR3 bases: TGTGCCAGCAGTCTCCGACAGTCTCTATCCGATGGCTACACCTTC. It is translated as CASSLRQSLSDGYTF.

The V and J genes are TRBV2 and TRBJ2-5; unclear D gene. Germline loops: CDR1 SNHLY, CDR2 FYNNEI. V lost 6 bases to trimming and J lost 1 base, with 6 bases between them. CDR3 length equals 12 residues. The CDR3: CASRDIQETQYF. The CDR3 bases are TGTGCCAGCAGGGATATCCAAGAGACCCAGTACTTC.

The sample holds one count of this clone. The V call is TRBV28, the J call TRBJ2-1; 7 bases agree with TRBD2. CDR3 length: 14 amino acids. Germline-derived CDR1 and CDR2 are MDHEN and SYDVKM. The V gene end was trimmed by 6 bases and the J gene end by 3 bases; junction bases not matched to a gene: 5. The CDR3 loop is CASRWLADYNEQFF. For the CDR3, the DNA is TGTGCCAGCAGGTGGCTAGCGGACTACAATGAGCAGTTCTTC.

Turning to this clone: This CDR3 is also generated by other DNA sequences in the sample. The chain is built from TRBV4-1 and TRBJ2-7, with 8 bases matching TRBD2. The CDR3 sequence is 14 residues long. V shed 6 bases and J 3 bases; nucleotides not matched to a gene: 7. Germline V gives CDR1 MGHRA, CDR2 YSYEKL. The CDR3 here is CASSLTSGSYEQYF. The CDR3 DNA reads as TGCGCCAGCAGTTTGACGAGCGGGAGCTACGAGCAGTACTTC.

This chain uses TRBV2 with TRBJ2-2; D uncertain. Germline CDR1 is SNHLY and CDR2 is FYNNEI. The CDR3 runs 10 residues. Trimming removed 8 bases from V and 7 bases from J, with 5 bases in between. CDR3 region: CASDGGELFF. CDR3 nucleotides: TGTGCCAGCGATGGCGGGGAGCTGTTTTTT.